This is a list of T cell receptor beta chains from one sample in a study of cytotoxic CD8 clonotypes in ibrutinib-treated CLL. The repertoire was sequenced with immunoSEQ multiplex PCR; TCRdb's copy has only in-frame clones and lacks some. The table records tens of thousands of clones, 60% to 75% of them present only once. The sequences come from PBMCs, collected after 12 months of ibrutinib treatment. These receptors came from a human donor with chronic lymphocytic leukemia. CDR3s include the opening cysteine and the closing phenylalanine or tryptophan. D genes are given only for firm matches. For some rows the clone size is stated as once, few or many, or as a class when expanded; others skip it.

V gene: TRBV5-1; D gene: TRBD2; J gene: TRBJ2-3; clone size: .; CDR3 DNA: TGCGCCAGCAGCCCCGGCCGGCTAGCGGATAGCACAGATACGCAGTATTTT; CDR3 protein: CASSPGRLADSTDTQYF
V gene: TRBV7-9; D gene: TRBD1; J gene: TRBJ1-4; clone size: .; CDR3 DNA: TGTGCCAGCAGCCGAGGGGGCACCGCAACTAATGAAAAACTGTTTTTT; CDR3 protein: CASSRGGTATNEKLFF
V gene: TRBV6-1; D gene: TRBD1; J gene: TRBJ1-5; clone size: .; CDR3 DNA: TGTGCCAGCATGGGACAGGCGCATCAGCCCCAGCATTTT; CDR3 protein: CASMGQAHQPQHF
V gene: TRBV6-4; D gene: .; J gene: TRBJ2-7; clone size: .; CDR3 DNA: TGTGCCACCGGGAACGGTTACGAGCAGTACTTC; CDR3 protein: CATGNGYEQYF
V gene: TRBV19; D gene: .; J gene: TRBJ1-1; clone size: few; CDR3 DNA: TGTGCCAGTAGTATAGATCAGGGAGGAGAAGCTTTCTTT; CDR3 protein: CASSIDQGGEAFF
V gene: TRBV7-3; D gene: TRBD2; J gene: TRBJ2-2; clone size: once; CDR3 DNA: TGTGCCAGCAGCCCGCTACTAGCGGGAGCTCGAGGCACCGGGGAGCTGTTTTTT; CDR3 protein: CASSPLLAGARGTGELFF
V gene: TRBV6-1; D gene: .; J gene: TRBJ2-5; clone size: .; CDR3 DNA: TGTGCCAGCAGTGCCGGATCTCTACAAGAGACCCAGTACTTC; CDR3 protein: CASSAGSLQETQYF
V gene: TRBV18; D gene: TRBD1; J gene: TRBJ2-3; clone size: .; CDR3 DNA: TGTGCCAGCTCACCACCAACAGGGGCTGGCGCAGATACGCAGTATTTT; CDR3 protein: CASSPPTGAGADTQYF
V gene: TRBV6-6; D gene: TRBD2; J gene: TRBJ2-1; clone size: few; CDR3 DNA: TGTGCCAGCAGCCTCCCCGGGACTAGCGTCAATGAGCAGTTCTTC; CDR3 protein: CASSLPGTSVNEQFF
V gene: TRBV7-2; D gene: TRBD2; J gene: TRBJ2-3; clone size: .; CDR3 DNA: TGTGCCAGCAGCTTACGGACTAGCGGGAGGCGGGTCGCAGATACGCAGTATTTT; CDR3 protein: CASSLRTSGRRVADTQYF
V gene: TRBV14; D gene: .; J gene: TRBJ2-3; clone size: few; CDR3 DNA: TGTGCCAGCAGCCAAGATATGGCATTCCAGAGATGGTATTTT; CDR3 protein: CASSQDMAFQRWYF
V gene: TRBV5-6; D gene: .; J gene: TRBJ1-1; clone size: .; CDR3 DNA: TGTGCCAGCAGCTGGGGGACTAAGGGTTGGACTGAAGCTTTCTTT; CDR3 protein: CASSWGTKGWTEAFF
V gene: TRBV6-6; D gene: TRBD1; J gene: TRBJ1-5; clone size: .; CDR3 DNA: TGTGCCAGCAAGGCGGACAGGGACAATCAGCCCCAGCATTTT; CDR3 protein: CASKADRDNQPQHF
V gene: TRBV2; D gene: TRBD1; J gene: TRBJ2-3; clone size: .; CDR3 DNA: TGTGCCAGCAGCCTACAGGGGACCACAGATACGCAGTATTTT; CDR3 protein: CASSLQGTTDTQYF
V gene: TRBV27; D gene: TRBD1; J gene: TRBJ2-7; clone size: .; CDR3 DNA: TGTGCCAGCAGACTATCGGGACAGGGTTCCTACGAGCAGTACTTC; CDR3 protein: CASRLSGQGSYEQYF
V gene: TRBV5-5; D gene: .; J gene: TRBJ1-4; clone size: .; CDR3 DNA: TGTGCCAGTCTAAGAGGGGGTAAACTGTTTTTT; CDR3 protein: CASLRGGKLFF
V gene: TRBV7-8; D gene: .; J gene: TRBJ1-1; clone size: .; CDR3 DNA: TGTGCCAGCAGCTTAAGTACAGGGAGGAACACTGAAGCTTTCTTT; CDR3 protein: CASSLSTGRNTEAFF
V gene: TRBV28; D gene: TRBD1; J gene: TRBJ2-7; clone size: few; CDR3 DNA: TGTGCCAGCGGGACAGGCGTTGGGGAGCAGTACTTC; CDR3 protein: CASGTGVGEQYF
V gene: TRBV6-5; D gene: .; J gene: TRBJ1-5; clone size: few; CDR3 DNA: TGTGCCAGCAGGCGAGGGCAGGGTTACAATCAGCCCCAGCATTTT; CDR3 protein: CASRRGQGYNQPQHF
V gene: TRBV23-1; D gene: .; J gene: TRBJ1-1; clone size: .; CDR3 DNA: TGCGCCAGCAGTCAACTCTACTACATGAACACTGAAGCTTTCTTT; CDR3 protein: CASSQLYYMNTEAFF
V gene: TRBV6-5; D gene: .; J gene: TRBJ1-1; clone size: few; CDR3 DNA: .; CDR3 protein: CASSSGLRPGKAFF
V gene: TRBV4-2; D gene: .; J gene: TRBJ2-2; clone size: .; CDR3 DNA: TGTGCCAGCAGCCCACAGGCGCGGAGCCGGGTCGGGGAGCTGTTTTTT; CDR3 protein: CASSPQARSRVGELFF
V gene: TRBV28; D gene: TRBD2; J gene: TRBJ2-1; clone size: .; CDR3 DNA: TGTGCCAGCAGTTCGACTAGCGGGAGCAATGAGCAGTTCTTC; CDR3 protein: CASSSTSGSNEQFF
V gene: TRBV5-1; D gene: .; J gene: TRBJ2-3; clone size: .; CDR3 DNA: TGCGCCAGCAGCTTTTCCAAGGCCAGCACAGATACGCAGTATTTT; CDR3 protein: CASSFSKASTDTQYF
V gene: TRBV30; D gene: TRBD2; J gene: TRBJ2-7; clone size: .; CDR3 DNA: TGTGCCTGGAGCCTCGGACTAGCGGGAGTCTACGAGCAGTACTTC; CDR3 protein: CAWSLGLAGVYEQYF
V gene: TRBV11-2; D gene: .; J gene: TRBJ1-2; clone size: .; CDR3 DNA: TGTGCCAGCAGCTTAGTGGGGGGGCCAACTAACTATGGCTACACCTTC; CDR3 protein: CASSLVGGPTNYGYTF
V gene: TRBV6-6; D gene: .; J gene: TRBJ2-3; clone size: .; CDR3 DNA: TGTGCCAGCAGACGCGACAGGCCCTGGTGGGGTACGCAGTATTTT; CDR3 protein: CASRRDRPWWGTQYF
V gene: TRBV27; D gene: .; J gene: TRBJ2-2; clone size: few; CDR3 DNA: TGTGCCAGCAGTTTAGCGGGAATCACCGGGGAGCTGTTTTTT; CDR3 protein: CASSLAGITGELFF
V gene: TRBV5-1; D gene: .; J gene: TRBJ2-7; clone size: .; CDR3 DNA: TGCGCCAGCAGCGTTCAGGGTAGCTCCTACGAGCAGTACTTC; CDR3 protein: CASSVQGSSYEQYF
V gene: TRBV7-2; D gene: TRBD1; J gene: TRBJ2-7; clone size: .; CDR3 DNA: TGTGCCAGCAGCTTAGAATGGGACAGGTCTTACGAGCAGTACTTC; CDR3 protein: CASSLEWDRSYEQYF
V gene: TRBV5-4; D gene: TRBD2; J gene: TRBJ2-1; clone size: .; CDR3 DNA: TGTGCCAGCAGCTTGGGACTAGCGGGAGAGGGGCTCAGTTTGGATGAGCAGTTCTTC; CDR3 protein: CASSLGLAGEGLSLDEQFF
V gene: TRBV28; D gene: TRBD2; J gene: TRBJ2-3; clone size: .; CDR3 DNA: TGTGCCAGTTCTGTCACTCCTAGCGGGTACACAGATACGCAGTATTTT; CDR3 protein: CASSVTPSGYTDTQYF
V gene: TRBV5-6; D gene: TRBD1; J gene: TRBJ2-2; clone size: .; CDR3 DNA: TGTGCCAGCAGCTTTATAACAGGGGGTTTCACCGGGGAGCTGTTTTTT; CDR3 protein: CASSFITGGFTGELFF
V gene: TRBV7-2; D gene: TRBD1; J gene: TRBJ1-1; clone size: .; CDR3 DNA: TGTGCCAGCAGCGGCCAAGGGACAGCCTATGAAGCTTTCTTT; CDR3 protein: CASSGQGTAYEAFF
V gene: TRBV5-1; D gene: TRBD2; J gene: TRBJ2-1; clone size: once; CDR3 DNA: TGCGCCAGCAGCTTAACTAGCGGGAGATCCTACAATGAGCAGTTCTTC; CDR3 protein: CASSLTSGRSYNEQFF
V gene: TRBV30; D gene: .; J gene: TRBJ2-5; clone size: .; CDR3 DNA: TGTGCCTGGAGGGGCTCGGTAGGGGAGACCCAGTACTTC; CDR3 protein: CAWRGSVGETQYF
V gene: TRBV5-8; D gene: .; J gene: TRBJ2-2; clone size: .; CDR3 DNA: TGTGCCAGCAGCCCCGGCGCGGCTAACACCGGGGAGCTGTTTTTT; CDR3 protein: CASSPGAANTGELFF
V gene: TRBV10-3; D gene: .; J gene: TRBJ1-2; clone size: .; CDR3 DNA: TGTGCCATCAGTGACCCGGGTGTCGCGAGTAATGGCTACACCTTC; CDR3 protein: CAISDPGVASNGYTF
V gene: TRBV10-3; D gene: .; J gene: TRBJ1-5; clone size: .; CDR3 DNA: TGTGCCATCAGTGAGTCTGAGTTAACTGGCAATCAGCCCCAGCATTTT; CDR3 protein: CAISESELTGNQPQHF
V gene: TRBV6-1; D gene: TRBD1; J gene: TRBJ1-5; clone size: .; CDR3 DNA: TGTGCCAGCAGACAGAGGACAGGGGAGGATCAGCCCCAGCATTTT; CDR3 protein: CASRQRTGEDQPQHF
V gene: TRBV27; D gene: .; J gene: TRBJ2-7; clone size: .; CDR3 DNA: TGTGCCACGTCCCCAGGGAACTACGAGCAGTACTTC; CDR3 protein: CATSPGNYEQYF
V gene: TRBV27; D gene: .; J gene: TRBJ1-1; clone size: few; CDR3 DNA: TGTGCCAGGCAGGAGCTGCAGACTGAAGCTTTCTTT; CDR3 protein: CARQELQTEAFF
V gene: TRBV18; D gene: TRBD1; J gene: TRBJ2-7; clone size: .; CDR3 DNA: TGTGCCAGCTCTACCGGACAGGCCCCTTTGGGGGAGCAGTACTTC; CDR3 protein: CASSTGQAPLGEQYF
V gene: TRBV28; D gene: TRBD2; J gene: TRBJ2-1; clone size: once; CDR3 DNA: TGTGCCAGCAGTTTATACGTGGGACTAGGGGTGAATGAGCAGTTCTTC; CDR3 protein: CASSLYVGLGVNEQFF
V gene: TRBV18; D gene: .; J gene: TRBJ2-5; clone size: .; CDR3 DNA: TGTGCCAGCTCACCCCACCAAGAGACCCAGTACTTC; CDR3 protein: CASSPHQETQYF
V gene: TRBV5-4; D gene: TRBD1; J gene: TRBJ2-3; clone size: few; CDR3 DNA: TGTGCCAGCAGCAGGGGGCGAGAACGTAGCACAGATACGCAGTATTTT; CDR3 protein: CASSRGRERSTDTQYF
V gene: TRBV5-1; D gene: TRBD2; J gene: TRBJ2-1; clone size: .; CDR3 DNA: TGCGCCAGCAGCTTGGGTTGGACTAGTATGAATGAGCAGTTCTTC; CDR3 protein: CASSLGWTSMNEQFF
V gene: TRBV2; D gene: .; J gene: TRBJ1-1; clone size: .; CDR3 DNA: TGTGCCAGCAGTGTCTCCGGACTGCGTGGGAACACTGAAGCTTTCTTT; CDR3 protein: CASSVSGLRGNTEAFF